This T cell receptor beta chain was captured in a study of T cells after yellow fever vaccination. Study at large: Fractions of limited cellularity were prepared by means of SMART-Seq v4 Ultra Low Input.

A 5'RACE template-switching step, the method used to make TCR cDNA, added a universal primer site and UMIs. Each CDR3 protein gets one entry after TCRdb re-called the 5' RACE reads with MiXCR. The sample yields about 340,000 distinct CDR3 sequences, roughly 9.4% seen once. CDR1 and CDR2 from the germline V gene are MNHNS and SASEGT. The CDR3 spans 14 residues. V lost 6 bases, J lost 2 bases, and 14 bases lay in between. Worth noting for this clonotype: Its antigen is unidentified.

Study-level results: At around 95% for CD4 and roughly 87% for CD8, most primary-vaccination clones showed up again after the booster. Peaking faster, on day 5 versus 15, the secondary response was nonetheless weaker.

This receptor was obtained from a man aged 18-30 years who received the YFV17D yellow fever vaccine. The rearrangement links TRBV6-1 to TRBJ2-7, with D unclear. Material: PBMCs, obtained on the day of the first yellow fever vaccination. CDR3 residues: CASRKTLGPYEQYV. The CDR3 region has the DNA TGTGCCAGCAGAAAAACCCTCGGACCCTACGAGCAGTACGTC.